This T cell receptor beta chain was observed in a study of Ad26.COV2.S vaccination and SARS-CoV-2 variants. Looking at the study overall: Once, or twice with 56 days between doses, Ad26.COV2.S was given intramuscularly. Study-level results: Post-vaccination breadth of spike-specific CD8+ and CD4+ T cell responses was reportedly substantial.

Assay: immunoSEQ multiplex PCR; the TCRdb copy retains only in-frame clones and omits some. Of around 300,000 clones detected, around nine tenths appear once; the ten largest clones hold approximately 12%. A word on this clone: The antigen remains undetermined.

Treatment given: some 20 received Ad26.COV2.S at low or high dose, single or two shots; roughly five received placebo; per-sample allocation not given. Sampling took place 63 days after the first vaccine or placebo injection. The CDR3 loop spans 16 amino acids. Trimming removed 3 bases from V and 8 bases from J, with 20 bases in between. Germline V lookup: CDR1 KGHSH, CDR2 LQKENI. The sequencing here drew on peripheral blood, taken in a trial of Ad26.COV2.S vaccine versus placebo. The TCR was taken from a person aged 18-65 years who received the Ad26.COV2.S COVID-19 vaccine or a placebo. This chain links TRBV18 with TRBJ2-1, with D possibly being TRBD1 (6 bases). In nucleotides, the CDR3 is TGTGCCAGCTCACCCCGAACAGGAATCAGGGGCGATGAGCAGTTCTTC. The encoded protein is CASSPRTGIRGDEQFF.